Listed below are T cell receptor beta chains from one sample, sequenced in a study of early T cells in non-severe SARS-CoV-2 infection. TCRdb reanalysed the 5' RACE reads using MiXCR and keeps one entry per CDR3 protein. This sample has about 23,000 distinct CDR3 sequences, with approximately 5% found just once. Sequencing was done on a sample of whole blood. The receptors derive from an adult who was a healthcare worker with PCR-confirmed SARS-CoV-2 infection or an uninfected control (not recorded which). CDR3s leave out the opening cysteine and the closing phenylalanine or tryptophan. D genes are given only for firm matches. The size entry gives once, few, many, or a class for an expanded clone.

D gene	clone size	J gene	V gene	CDR3 protein
TRBD1	many	TRBJ1-6	TRBV5-6	ASSFTTTGGSPLH
-	many	TRBJ2-2	TRBV3-1	ASSPGAIGELF
TRBD1	many	TRBJ2-7	TRBV11-2	ASSLDRAGGPLSSYEQY
TRBD1	many	TRBJ1-1	TRBV19	ASSIFRGRTEAF
TRBD1	few	TRBJ1-2	TRBV6-6	ASSPPTGFGYT
-	many	TRBJ1-6	TRBV7-2	ASSPRQANNSPLH
-	few	TRBJ2-7	TRBV5-1	ASSLGRGKGEYEQY
-	many	TRBJ2-7	TRBV10-1	ASSEAGDYEQY
TRBD1	many	TRBJ1-4	TRBV19	ASSARQGTNEKLF
-	many	TRBJ2-3	TRBV4-3	ASPGGPADTQY
-	medium-sized	TRBJ2-3	TRBV7-3	ASSPSWGTDTQY
-	many	TRBJ2-3	TRBV5-6	ASSLFLFVADTQY
-	many	TRBJ2-7	TRBV7-2	ASSLELAIYEQY
-	medium-sized	TRBJ1-1	TRBV6-4	ASSETENTEAF
-	many	TRBJ2-7	TRBV12-3/TRBV12-4	ASSLVPGGHEQY
-	many	TRBJ1-1	TRBV5-1	ASSPLRSRAQNTEAF
-	many	TRBJ1-6	TRBV2	ASSESLTRQGNSPLH